This passage covers 5 T cell receptor beta chains from one sample sequenced in a study of blood T cells in healthy people across ages. Next came a second PCR, run for about 7 to 12 cycles, which used a sample-barcoded 5' primer along with a J-beta primer mix. TCRdb recomputed calls from the 5' RACE reads with MiXCR, one row per CDR3 protein. The table shows 1.5 million to 2 million distinct CDR3 sequences, with 28% occurring only once. The sequenced sample was blood. The receptors shown here come from a woman aged 30 to 39 in good health.

This clonotype occurred a few times. The chain has TRBV14 and TRBJ1-2, with no clear D. CDR3 size: 12 residues. Germline values: CDR1 SGHDN, CDR2 FVKESK. Trimming left V 2 bases short and J 12 bases short, with 13 bases between. The CDR3 DNA sequence: TGTGCCAGCAGCCAATTGGACCCCGAGAACACCTTC. Translation: CASSQLDPENTF.

This clonotype was observed many times. This chain uses TRBV20-1 with TRBJ2-5, with TRBD2 as a possible D gene (6 bases). The CDR3 is made up of 13 amino acids. Germline values: CDR1 DFQATT, CDR2 SNEGSKA (reference sequence). Trimming left V 1 base short and J 0 bases short, with 6 bases between. The CDR3 bases are TGCAGTGCTAGAGGCGGGAACCAAGAGACCCAGTACTTC. Protein: CSARGGNQETQYF.

This clonotype was counted only a few times. The rearrangement uses TRBV6-5 and TRBJ1-2; tentatively, D is TRBD1 (6 bases). Trimming removed 6 bases at V and 8 bases at J, with 16 bases between. The germline CDR1 and CDR2 sequences are MNHEY and SVGAGI. The length of the CDR3 is 13 residues. The CDR3, as DNA: TGTGCCAGCAGCCGAGAGCCGGACAGCGGCTACACCTTC. It specifies CASSREPDSGYTF.

This rearrangement joins TRBV5-1 to TRBJ2-5; 9 bases are shared with TRBD2. The CDR3 runs to 18 residues. The J segment lost 2 bases and the V segment lost 8 bases, leaving 19 bases of the junction unmatched. CDR1 and CDR2 from the germline V gene are SGHRS and YFSETQ. CDR3 sequence: CASTFGPFSGGLQETQYF. The CDR3, as DNA: TGCGCCAGTACCTTCGGACCATTCAGCGGGGGGTTACAAGAGACCCAGTACTTC.

The V and J genes are TRBV12-3 or TRBV12-4 and TRBJ1-2, with TRBD1 identical over 7 bases. This CDR3 comprises 13 residues. V was pared by 6 bases and J by 7 bases, with 8 bases of the junction left unmatched. CDR3 in amino acids: CASSHTDRVGYTF. The CDR3 coding sequence is TGTGCCAGCAGCCATACCGACAGGGTTGGCTACACCTTC.